This TCR beta chain stems from a study of CD8 T cells in Susac syndrome. cDNA came from around 0.5 to 1 ug RNA primed by random hexamers. MiXCR, run by TCRdb on the immunoSEQ multiplex PCR reads, gives a single entry per CDR3 protein. The data show approximately 130,000 distinct CDR3 sequences, 85% to 95% seen once. The sample comprised CD4+ T cells from PBMCs. This TCR was recovered from a human donor in good health.

CDR3 sequence (DNA): TGCAGCGCTTACACAGATACGCAGTATTTT. Residues: CSAYTDTQYF. The rearrangement joins TRBV29-1 to TRBJ2-3; no reliable D call. This CDR3 spans 10 amino acids. Germline V gene lookup returns CDR1 SQVTM and CDR2 ANQGSEA. The V and J ends lost 7 bases and 2 bases respectively, with 4 bases between them.